The 18 T cell receptor beta chains reported below all come from one sample, sequenced in a study of T cell responses to AZD1222 COVID-19 vaccine. Assay used: immunoSEQ multiplex PCR; TCRdb lists only in-frame clones, some missing. The sample has about 160,000 clones, 85% to 95% seen once; the top ten hold 4.5% to 5.5%. This sample comprised peripheral blood, obtained 28 days after the second AZD1222 dose. These receptors came from an adult who received the AZD1222 COVID-19 vaccine.

This CDR3 reads CASRGTVLTEAFF. The CDR3 DNA follows: TGCGCCAGTCGCGGGACAGTGCTCACTGAAGCTTTCTTT. This chain connects TRBV4-1 to TRBJ1-1; 7 nucleotides agree with TRBD1. The ends lost 9 bases at V and 4 bases at J; junction bases unmatched: 8. The germline CDR1 and CDR2 sequences are MGHRA and YSYEKL. The CDR3 contains 13 residues.

The J gene is TRBJ1-6, the V gene TRBV7-9, with a tentative D call TRBD1 (5 bases). This CDR3 contains 14 residues. Germline V gene lookup returns CDR1 SEHNR and CDR2 FQNEAQ (reference sequence). Trimming shortened V by 5 bases and J by 4 bases, and 9 bases separated the two germline ends. The CDR3 DNA follows: TGTGCCAGCAGCCTGGACACGTATAATTCACCCCTCCACTTT. This codes for CASSLDTYNSPLHF.

This rearrangement joins TRBV19 to TRBJ1-4, with 10 bases identical to TRBD1. CDR1 is LNHDA, CDR2 SQIVND, per germline (reference sequence). The length of the CDR3 is 14 residues. V lost 8 bases and J lost 6; bases outside the gene matches: 6. The CDR3 DNA reads as TGTGCCAGTGTCGCCGGGACAGGGGATGAAAAACTGTTTTTT. It is translated as CASVAGTGDEKLFF.

The V and J genes are TRBV28 and TRBJ2-7; D unclear. With 1 base removed from V and 9 bases from J, the gap between germline ends came to 13 bases. Looked up from germline, CDR1 is MDHEN and CDR2 is SYDVKM. The CDR3 is 13 amino acids. CDR3 sequence: CASSLLGYPGQYF. As DNA, the CDR3 is TGTGCCAGCAGTTTATTGGGCTACCCGGGGCAGTACTTC.

This clone was detected once. This chain uses TRBV20-1 with TRBJ1-6; no reliable D call. The CDR3 consists of 12 residues. Looked up from germline, CDR1 is DFQATT and CDR2 is SNEGSKA (reference sequence). V gave up 3 bases and J gave up 8 bases, with 8 bases separating them. The CDR3 here is CSASLSDSPLHF. In nucleotides, the CDR3 is TGCAGTGCTAGTTTGTCAGATTCACCCCTCCACTTT.

The V call is TRBV2, the J call TRBJ1-1, with TRBD1 as a possible D gene (5 bases). Trimming pared 6 bases from V and 0 bases from J, leaving 14 bases between. The length of the CDR3 is 15 residues. Germline V gene lookup returns CDR1 SNHLY and CDR2 FYNNEI. CDR3 residues: CASRQTVLMNTEAFF. The CDR3 DNA sequence: TGTGCCAGCAGACAGACAGTCCTTATGAACACTGAAGCTTTCTTT.

V usage is TRBV5-5 and J usage is TRBJ1-5; 9 positions agree with TRBD1. V lost 3 bases and J lost 3; bases outside the gene matches: 7. Germline loops: CDR1 SGHKS, CDR2 YYEKEE (reference sequence). The CDR3 length is 16 residues. The CDR3 nucleotides are TGTGCCAGCAGCTACACGACAGGGGGTAACAATCAGCCCCAGCATTTT. This translates into CASSYTTGGNNQPQHF.

The V and J genes are TRBV19 and TRBJ1-4; a possible D gene is TRBD1 (5 bases). Germline loops: CDR1 LNHDA, CDR2 SQIVND (reference sequence). This CDR3 is 14 amino acids long. V was shortened by 7 bases and J by 9 bases, with 18 bases between the two germline ends. The CDR3 here is CASNAGTGVQKLFF. The CDR3 DNA sequence: TGTGCCAGTAATGCCGGGACCGGGGTTCAAAAACTGTTTTTT.

The V gene is TRBV6-5, the J gene TRBJ1-2; tentative D call: TRBD1 (5 bases). Between the trimmed V and J ends, which lost 4 bases and 7 bases, there was a span of 10 bases. Germline loops: CDR1 MNHEY, CDR2 SVGAGI. The CDR3 length is 12 residues. Written as DNA, the CDR3 is TGTGCCAGCAGTTCGGGGCTCGGTGGCTACACCTTC. Translation: CASSSGLGGYTF.

The V call is TRBV9, the J call TRBJ2-1; the D gene is possibly TRBD1 (5 bases). V lost 5 bases and J lost 6, with 12 bases in between. Germline assignment: CDR1 SGDLS and CDR2 YYNGEE. This CDR3 has 13 amino acids. The CDR3 loop reads CASSTTGVNEQFF. The DNA of the CDR3 is TGTGCCAGCAGTACTACAGGAGTCAATGAGCAGTTCTTC. Supplemented by reference TRBV9 and TRBJ2-1, the full variable domain reads DSGVTQTPKHLITATGQRVTLRCSPRSGDLSVYWYQQSLDQGLQFLIQYYNGEERAKGNILERFSAQQFPDLHSELNLSSLELGDSALYFCASSTTGVNEQFFGPGTRLTVL.

J is TRBJ1-3 and V is TRBV6-5; D is perhaps TRBD1 (5 bases). The CDR3 totals 14 residues. Germline V gene sequence: CDR1 MNHEY, CDR2 SVGAGI. The ends were cut back, 10 bases at V and 2 bases at J, with 15 bases in the middle. The DNA for the CDR3 is TGTGCCACGCTCCGGGACCTTGCTGGAAACACCATATATTTT. Amino acids: CATLRDLAGNTIYF.

This clone was seen only a few times. The chain is built from TRBV7-4 and TRBJ2-7; 7 bases align to TRBD2. Germline CDR1 is SGHVT and CDR2 is SQSDAQ. The CDR3 sequence is 14 residues long. Unmatched junction bases numbered 8, after V lost 5 bases and J lost 4 bases. The CDR3, as DNA: TGTGCCAGCAGCCCTCGGACTAGTACATACGAGCAGTACTTC. This translates into CASSPRTSTYEQYF. Full variable domain (remainder filled in from reference TRBV7-4 and TRBJ2-7): GAGVSQSPRYKVAKRGRDVALRCDSISGHVTLYWYRQTLGQGSEVLTYSQSDAQRDKSGRPSGRFSAERPERSVSTLKIQRTEQGDSAVYLCASSPRTSTYEQYFGPGTRLTVT.

V and J are TRBV7-9 and TRBJ1-2, with 9 bases that match TRBD1. The germline gives CDR1 SEHNR, CDR2 FQNEAQ (reference sequence). The CDR3 extends over 14 amino acids. Trimming took 0 bases from V and 7 from J; bases not matched to a gene: 3. The CDR3 DNA reads TGTGCCAGCAGCTTAGCCGGACAGGGGTTTGGCTACACCTTC. Translated: CASSLAGQGFGYTF.

V and J are TRBV4-1 and TRBJ1-2; D call uncertain. This CDR3 has 13 amino acids. The V gene lost 4 bases and the J gene lost 4 bases, with 10 bases spanning the gap. Germline assignment: CDR1 MGHRA and CDR2 YSYEKL. CDR3 DNA: TGCGCCAGCAGCCCATCAGTTCCCTATGGCTACACCTTC. Its protein is CASSPSVPYGYTF.

The chain joins TRBV28 to TRBJ2-7, with a tentative D call TRBD2 (6 bases). This CDR3 contains 14 residues. The germline gives CDR1 MDHEN, CDR2 SYDVKM. Trimming left V 7 bases short and J 4 bases short, with 17 bases between. The CDR3 coding sequence is TGTGCCAGCATCCGAGGACCCGGGGGTTACGAGCAGTACTTC. This gives the protein CASIRGPGGYEQYF.

The V gene is TRBV4-3, the J gene TRBJ1-2; D gene uncertain. The ends were cut back, 5 bases at V and 1 base at J, with 14 bases in the middle. The CDR3 loop spans 15 amino acids. Germline lookup yields CDR1 LGHNA and CDR2 YSLEER. The DNA of the CDR3 is TGCGCCAGCAGCGGAAGAGGCAGCTTTAACTATGGCTACACCTTC. Translation gives CASSGRGSFNYGYTF.

V is TRBV4-2 and J is TRBJ1-1; weak D call: TRBD1 (6 bases). Germline V CDR1 and CDR2: LGHNA, YNFKEQ. This CDR3 spans 13 amino acids. V was clipped by 0 bases and J by 5 bases, with 7 bases between them. The DNA for the CDR3 is TGTGCCAGCAGCCAAGATAGGGGGACTGAAGCTTTCTTT. This encodes CASSQDRGTEAFF.

This clone was seen once. This chain uses TRBV5-5 with TRBJ2-5; 7 nucleotides align to TRBD2. Germline trimming cut 10 bases from V and 5 bases from J; bases unmatched to any gene: 11. The CDR3 has 13 amino acids. The V gene's germline CDR1 is SGHKS and CDR2 YYEKEE (reference sequence). CDR3 sequence (DNA): TGTGCCTCTGAGGGCGGGAGAGGGGAGACCCAGTACTTC. Protein product: CASEGGRGETQYF.